This section outlines one T cell receptor (beta chain) sequence together with its context. The method was immunoSEQ multiplex PCR; TCRdb's version includes in-frame clones alone and lacks a portion of them. The table includes fewer than 200,000 clones, approximately 82% detected once. This entry comes from a study of blood T cell repertoires in COVID-19. Study as a whole: COVID-19 samples, acute and convalescent, were from the United States, Italy and Spain.

The cohort comprised adults aged about 18 to 100 years residing in 20 to 30 US areas. Assignments of participants to cohorts depended upon their own reported clinical history. Germline CDR1 is DFQATT and CDR2 is SNEGSKA (reference sequence). This CDR3 is 11 amino acids long. Sequencing input: PBMCs or T cells enriched from blood (not recorded which). This clonotype was sampled from a woman aged 50 to 65 in a cohort exposed to, infected with or recovered from COVID-19 (not recorded which). The chain couples TRBV20-1 to TRBJ2-4, with D possibly matching TRBD2 (5 bases). This CDR3 is CSPKDLNIQYF. CDR3 coding DNA: TGCAGCCCTAAGGACTTAAACATTCAGTACTTC.